Presented here are 28 T cell receptor beta chains from one specimen sequenced in a study of T cell clonotyping in hematopoietic cell transplantation. Only in-frame clones appear in the TCRdb table, and some are missing; sequencing was by immunoSEQ multiplex PCR. Altogether about 16,000 clones are present, under 90% being singletons, with the ten largest covering 2.5% to 3%. Sequencing was done on a sample of peripheral blood mononuclear cells. All receptors come from a man aged 50-59 years in good health. Some clones in this sample may be carry-over from other donors' samples.

The genes are TRBV7-2 and TRBJ1-2, with a tentative D call TRBD1 (5 bases). Trimming left V 3 bases short and J 5 bases short, with 16 bases between. CDR3 size: 15 residues. Germline V gene sequence: CDR1 SGHTA, CDR2 FQGNSA. CDR3 loop: CASSFSGGEEYGYTF. CDR3 DNA: TGTGCCAGCAGCTTCAGCGGGGGAGAAGAGTATGGCTACACCTTC.

This chain joins TRBV29-1 and TRBJ1-1; D gene ambiguous. Trimming cost V 6 bases and J 4 bases, with 9 bases left between them. Germline V gives CDR1 SQVTM, CDR2 ANQGSEA. CDR3 length equals 11 residues. Here the CDR3 reads CSVEWGTEAFF. CDR3 sequence (DNA): TGCAGCGTAGAGTGGGGCACTGAAGCTTTCTTT.

The chain uses TRBV5-6 and TRBJ2-7, with D maybe TRBD2 (6 bases). The CDR3 loop spans 13 amino acids. The germline gives CDR1 SGHDT, CDR2 YYEEEE. Trimming stripped 1 base from V and 4 bases from J, with 9 bases between. The CDR3 nucleotides are TGTGCCAGCAGCTTGTGGGGGGTTTACGAGCAGTACTTC. Translation: CASSLWGVYEQYF.

V usage is TRBV27 and J usage is TRBJ1-2; D gene unclear. The germline gives CDR1 MNHEY, CDR2 SMNVEV (reference sequence). There are 13 residues in the CDR3. V lost 4 bases and J 5 bases, leaving 11 bases between the germline ends. CDR3: CASSSPGGYGYTF. For the CDR3, the DNA is TGTGCCAGCAGTTCACCCGGTGGGTATGGCTACACCTTC.

This clone came up once. The chain recombines TRBV6-1 with TRBJ1-2; 7 bases fit TRBD1. Trimming cost V 3 bases and J 7 bases; bases outside gene matches: 8. The CDR3 runs 14 residues. CDR1 is MNHNS, CDR2 SASEGT, per germline. CDR3 coding DNA: TGTGCCAGCAGTGAGGCTCAGGGGGAGGCTGGCTACACCTTC. It codes for CASSEAQGEAGYTF.

The V call is TRBV5-1, the J call TRBJ1-2; 8 positions agree with TRBD1. Germline CDR1 and CDR2: SGHRS and YFSETQ. V dropped 2 bases and J dropped 6; count of bases not matched to a gene: 9. CDR3 length equals 15 residues. This CDR3 is CASSLQTGAMDGYTF. The CDR3 DNA reads as TGCGCCAGCAGCTTACAGACAGGGGCCATGGATGGCTACACCTTC.

This chain links TRBV6-6 with TRBJ1-6; D ambiguous. V lost 6 bases to trimming and J lost 2 bases, with 14 bases between them. This CDR3 is built from 16 residues. Germline CDR1 and CDR2: MNHNY and SVGAGI (reference sequence). The CDR3 nucleotides read TGTGCCAGCAGGGACTCTGCGGGTCCCTATAATTCACCCCTCCACTTT. Amino acid sequence: CASRDSAGPYNSPLHF.

In this sample, this clone turned up a few times. The chain carries TRBV11-3 and TRBJ1-2; 8 bases are shared with TRBD1. There are 14 residues in the CDR3. CDR1 is SGHNT, CDR2 YENEEA, per germline. The J segment lost 7 bases and the V segment lost 1 base, leaving 5 bases of the junction unmatched. The CDR3, as DNA: TGTGCCAGCAGCTTAGCCGGACAGGGAGGTGGCTACACCTTC. This sequence encodes CASSLAGQGGGYTF.

The V and J genes are TRBV6-6 and TRBJ1-3, with a tentative D call TRBD1 (6 bases). CDR3 length: 14 amino acids. The V end was cut by 3 bases, the J end by 4 bases, with 10 bases between. CDR1 and CDR2 from the germline V gene are MNHNY and SVGAGI (reference sequence). DNA of the CDR3: TGTGCCAGCAGTTATGGGCAGGGGGGAAACACCATATATTTT. Translation gives CASSYGQGGNTIYF.

The chain joins TRBV28 to TRBJ1-1; no clear D. Trimming stripped 5 bases from V and 4 bases from J, with 11 bases between. Germline lookup yields CDR1 MDHEN and CDR2 SYDVKM. This CDR3 has 13 residues. CDR3 DNA: TGTGCCAGCAGTCCCGGGAGGGTCACTGAAGCTTTCTTT. Its translation is CASSPGRVTEAFF.

This clone was observed a single time. CDR3 amino acids: CSVEPTDATYGYTF. The CDR3 DNA follows: TGCAGCGTTGAACCGACAGACGCCACATATGGCTACACCTTC. This rearrangement joins TRBV29-1 to TRBJ1-2; tentative D call: TRBD1 (5 bases). Germline V CDR1 and CDR2: SQVTM, ANQGSEA. V was shortened by 2 bases and J by 5 bases, with 15 bases between the two germline ends. There are 14 residues in the CDR3. The full variable domain, completed using reference TRBV29-1 and TRBJ1-2, is SAVISQKPSRDICQRGTSLTIQCQVDSQVTMMFWYRQQPGQSLTLIATANQGSEATYESGFVIDKFPISRPNLTFSTLTVSNMSPEDSSIYLCSVEPTDATYGYTFGSGTRLTVV.

The chain has TRBV6-5 and TRBJ2-6, with no clear D. The germline V gene encodes CDR1 MNHEY and CDR2 SVGAGI. This CDR3 spans 16 amino acids. Trimming took 4 bases from V and 0 from J, leaving 10 bases between them. The CDR3 sequence is CASSWLGDSGANVLTF. Here the CDR3 DNA reads TGTGCCAGCAGTTGGTTAGGTGACTCTGGGGCCAACGTCCTGACTTTC.

Only one count was recorded for this clone. The rearrangement uses TRBV6-5 and TRBJ2-7; TRBD1 matches at 8 bases. CDR3 length: 14 residues. In germline, CDR1 is MNHEY, CDR2 SVGAGI. Trimming removed 2 bases from V and 6 bases from J; junction bases left unmatched: 6. The CDR3 here is CASSYRTGRSEQYF. The CDR3 nucleotides read TGTGCCAGCAGTTACCGGACAGGGAGGTCCGAGCAGTACTTC.

The CDR3 region is CATSKYQGNGYTF. The CDR3 DNA reads as TGTGCCACCAGCAAATACCAGGGTAATGGCTACACCTTC. The chain couples TRBV15 to TRBJ1-2, with a weak D call TRBD1 (5 bases). CDR1 LNHNV and CDR2 YYDKDF come from the germline V gene (reference sequence). Trimming pared 4 bases from V and 6 bases from J, leaving 12 bases between. The CDR3 has 13 amino acids.

The chain joins TRBV7-8 to TRBJ1-6; tentative D call: TRBD1 (6 bases). V was clipped by 2 bases and J by 9 bases, with 17 bases between them. This CDR3 is 16 amino acids long. The germline CDR1 and CDR2 sequences are SGHVS and FQNEAQ. The CDR3: CASSLNFEGGSSPLHF. CDR3 DNA sequence: TGTGCCAGCAGCTTAAACTTCGAGGGGGGTAGTTCACCCCTCCACTTT.

V and J are TRBV27 and TRBJ2-7; unclear D gene. This CDR3 spans 10 amino acids. Germline V gene sequence: CDR1 MNHEY, CDR2 SMNVEV (reference sequence). Trimming removed 3 bases at V and 5 bases at J, with 2 bases between. CDR3 protein: CASSFNEQYF. CDR3 nucleotide sequence: TGTGCCAGCAGTTTTAACGAGCAGTACTTC.

This clone was seen once. The V gene is TRBV2, the J gene TRBJ2-5, with 7 bases that match TRBD1. CDR3 length: 15 amino acids. V dropped 7 bases and J dropped 0; count of bases not matched to a gene: 8. CDR1 and CDR2 (germline): SNHLY, FYNNEI. CDR3 sequence (DNA): TGTGCCAGCACCCCTCCGGGACAGTACCAAGAGACCCAGTACTTC. Its protein is CASTPPGQYQETQYF. Filled out from reference TRBV2 and TRBJ2-5, the complete variable domain reads EPEVTQTPSHQVTQMGQEVILRCVPISNHLYFYWYRQILGQKVEFLVSFYNNEISEKSEIFDDQFSVERPDGSNFTLKIRSTKLEDSAMYFCASTPPGQYQETQYFGPGTRLLVL.

This chain links TRBV6-5 with TRBJ1-6, with 10 nucleotides matching TRBD1. With V trimmed by 8 bases and J by 9 bases, 7 bases remained unmatched. Germline V gene data show CDR1 as MNHEY and CDR2 as SVGAGI. CDR3 length: 14 residues. CDR3 nucleotide sequence: TGTGCCAGCCGAGAGACAGGGGGCGGTTCACCCCTCCACTTT. Translating it yields CASRETGGGSPLHF.

This sequence joins TRBV28 and TRBJ1-5; D ambiguous. Germline V gene lookup returns CDR1 MDHEN and CDR2 SYDVKM. V was pared by 8 bases and J by 10 bases, with 18 bases between. The CDR3 sequence is 13 residues long. CDR3 sequence (DNA): TGTGCCAGCTCCCCGGGCCCATCATTACCCCAGCATTTT. It specifies CASSPGPSLPQHF.

The chain recombines TRBV4-1 with TRBJ1-6; no clear D. The V end lost 1 base, the J end lost 10 bases, and 5 bases lay between the germline ends. The germline gives CDR1 MGHRA, CDR2 YSYEKL. This CDR3 is built from 12 residues. The CDR3 DNA is TGCGCCAGCAGCCAAGGCGTGTCACCCCTCCACTTT. Its translation is CASSQGVSPLHF.

The chain has TRBV28 and TRBJ1-5; 7 positions agree with TRBD1. The CDR3 loop spans 15 amino acids. Germline V CDR1 and CDR2: MDHEN, SYDVKM. V shed 5 bases and J 4 bases; nucleotides not matched to a gene: 8. In nucleotides, the CDR3 is TGTGCCAGCAGTCCTCCGGACAGGTTAAATCAGCCCCAGCATTTT. This codes for CASSPPDRLNQPQHF. Full variable domain (outside the CDR3, taken from reference TRBV28 and TRBJ1-5): DVKVTQSSRYLVKRTGEKVFLECVQDMDHENMFWYRQDPGLGLRLIYFSYDVKMKEKGDIPEGYSVSREKKERFSLILESASTNQTSMYLCASSPPDRLNQPQHFGDGTRLSIL.

The genes are TRBV6-5 and TRBJ2-7; 7 bases align to TRBD1. The trim removed 5 bases at V and 3 bases at J, leaving 10 bases unmatched. The CDR3 covers 15 residues. Germline loops: CDR1 MNHEY, CDR2 SVGAGI. CDR3 residues: CASSARLGQSYEQYF. CDR3 in DNA: TGTGCCAGCAGTGCACGTCTGGGACAGAGCTACGAGCAGTACTTC.

The V call is TRBV7-6, the J call TRBJ2-7; TRBD1 matches at 9 bases. With V trimmed by 5 bases and J by 2 bases, 1 base remained unmatched. The CDR3 is 13 amino acids. CDR1 is SGHVS, CDR2 FNYEAQ, per germline. DNA of the CDR3: TGTGCCAGCAGCGGGACAGGGACCTACGAGCAGTACTTC. It specifies CASSGTGTYEQYF.

V and J are TRBV18 and TRBJ2-6; D gene unclear. The V end was cut by 6 bases, the J end by 3 bases, with 9 bases between. The germline gives CDR1 KGHSH, CDR2 LQKENI. This CDR3 comprises 14 residues. The CDR3 loop is CASSSSGGANVLTF. In nucleotides, the CDR3 is TGTGCCAGCTCGTCGTCGGGTGGGGCCAACGTCCTGACTTTC.

The gene calls are TRBV7-6 and TRBJ2-3; 12 positions match TRBD2. V lost 5 bases, J lost 2 bases, and 8 bases stayed unmatched. Germline V lookup: CDR1 SGHVS, CDR2 FNYEAQ. The CDR3 is made up of 17 amino acids. The CDR3 nucleotides read TGTGCCAGCAGCCTTGGACTAGCGGGGACCAACACAGATACGCAGTATTTT. Its protein is CASSLGLAGTNTDTQYF.

The V call is TRBV30, the J call TRBJ1-6; no reliable D call. CDR1 and CDR2 from the germline V gene are GTSNPN and SVGIG (reference sequence). This CDR3 contains 14 residues. Trimming stripped 4 bases from V and 5 bases from J, with 12 bases between. The CDR3 protein is CAWTLVRNNSPLHF. As DNA, the CDR3 is TGTGCCTGGACTCTCGTCAGGAATAATTCACCCCTCCACTTT.

The chain recombines TRBV2 with TRBJ2-3, with 7 bases matching TRBD1. Germline loops: CDR1 SNHLY, CDR2 FYNNEI. This CDR3 is 15 amino acids long. The ends lost 3 bases at V and 1 base at J; junction bases unmatched: 4. CDR3 nucleotides: TGTGCCAGCAGTGACGAGGGGGCGGGCACAGATACGCAGTATTTT. It translates to CASSDEGAGTDTQYF.

The J gene is TRBJ1-2, the V gene TRBV7-8; unclear D gene. Germline lookup yields CDR1 SGHVS and CDR2 FQNEAQ. Trimming pared 5 bases from V and 8 bases from J, leaving 21 bases between. CDR3 length: 15 amino acids. This CDR3 reads CASSRALTGPRGYTF. The CDR3 bases are TGTGCCAGCAGCCGGGCCCTGACTGGACCGCGCGGCTACACCTTC.